Listed below are T cell receptor beta chains from one sample, sequenced in a study of post-analysis software for immune sequencing data. TCRdb called the PCR reads again in MiXCR, with one record for every CDR3 protein. Among about 180,000 distinct CDR3 sequences listed, about 32% were seen once. The material sequenced was blood. These receptors were collected from a girl aged 5-17 years with multiple sclerosis. CDR3s include the opening cysteine and the closing phenylalanine or tryptophan. D genes are given only for firm matches. A clone size is listed for some rows: how often the clone was seen (once, few, many), or a class if it is expanded.

V	J	D	size	CDR3	DNA
TRBV10-3	TRBJ2-2	-	-	CAISEVTGELFF	TGTGCCATCAGTGAGGTGACCGGGGAGCTGTTTTTT
TRBV15	TRBJ1-1	-	few	CATSRGRTPGTGTEAFF	TGTGCCACCAGCCGTGGAAGGACACCAGGGACGGGAACTGAAGCTTTCTTT
TRBV30	TRBJ1-5	-	-	CAWSHGWDQPQHF	TGTGCCTGGAGTCATGGGTGGGATCAGCCCCAGCATTTT
TRBV6-5	TRBJ2-1	-	many	CASSSAEQGLWYNEQFF	TGTGCCAGCAGCTCAGCCGAACAGGGCCTGTGGTACAATGAGCAGTTCTTC
TRBV6-2/TRBV6-3	TRBJ2-1	-	-	CASSSSPGTRYNEQFF	TGTGCCAGCAGCTCAAGTCCGGGGACGAGGTACAATGAGCAGTTCTTC
TRBV7-9	TRBJ2-3	TRBD2	-	CASSLAGTRGDTQYF	TGTGCCAGCAGCTTGGCCGGGACTAGAGGAGATACGCAGTATTTT
TRBV20-1	TRBJ2-5	TRBD2	many	CSAPVGDYRQETQYF	TGCAGTGCACCTGTCGGGGACTACCGACAAGAGACCCAGTACTTC
TRBV29-1	TRBJ1-3	-	-	CSVEGPNLGNTIYF	TGCAGCGTTGAAGGTCCCAACCTCGGAAACACCATATATTTT
TRBV9	TRBJ2-1	-	-	CASSVGEAGSYNEQFF	TGTGCCAGCAGCGTAGGAGAGGCGGGCTCCTACAATGAGCAGTTCTTC
TRBV20-1	TRBJ2-3	TRBD2	many	CSARASSGRSTDTQYF	TGCAGTGCTAGAGCCTCTAGCGGGAGGAGCACAGATACGCAGTATTTT
TRBV19	TRBJ1-5	-	-	CASWGGSQPQHF	TGTGCCAGTTGGGGGGGAAGCCAGCCCCAGCATTTT
TRBV7-9	TRBJ1-2	TRBD1	-	CASSLERGAGGEDGYTF	TGTGCCAGCAGCTTAGAAAGGGGGGCAGGGGGCGAGGATGGCTACACCTTC
TRBV6-5	TRBJ1-1	TRBD1	-	CASSYGQGGDEAFF	TGTGCCAGCAGTTACGGTCAGGGGGGAGATGAAGCTTTCTTT
TRBV5-1	TRBJ2-7	-	many	CASSLDLGGLAYEQYF	TGCGCCAGCAGCTTGGATTTGGGCGGGCTCGCCTACGAGCAGTACTTC
TRBV6-5	TRBJ1-6	-	-	CASSYSDGRGGSPPHF	TGTGCCAGCAGTTACTCTGACGGACGGGGCGGGTCACCCCCCCACTTT
TRBV7-2	TRBJ1-5	-	-	CANSLARGVGQPQHF	TGTGCCAACAGCTTAGCACGGGGGGTAGGTCAGCCCCAGCATTTT
TRBV7-8	TRBJ2-5	-	many	CASSREWDGQETQYF	TGTGCCAGCAGCAGAGAGTGGGACGGCCAAGAGACCCAGTACTTC
TRBV19	TRBJ2-4	-	-	CASMAPLAKNIQYF	TGTGCCAGTATGGCGCCGTTAGCCAAAAACATTCAGTACTTC